The next 9 T cell receptor beta chains were all read from a single sample in a study of cytomegalovirus exposure and HLA in healthy donors. PCR involved 60 Vbeta and 13 Jbeta primers. Assay used: immunoSEQ multiplex PCR; TCRdb lists only in-frame clones, some missing. The sample records about 160,000 clones, about four fifths being singletons. The sample taken for sequencing was PBMCs. These receptors came from a woman aged 45-65 years in good health and CMV-seronegative.

The V call is TRBV25-1, the J call TRBJ2-1; TRBD1 aligns across 7 bases. Looked up from germline, CDR1 is MGHDK and CDR2 is SYGVNS. V lost 5 bases, J lost 5 bases, and 9 bases stayed unmatched. This CDR3 region has 15 residues. Here the CDR3 reads CASSLRDRINNEQFF. CDR3 nucleotide sequence: TGTGCCAGCAGTCTCCGGGACAGAATAAACAATGAGCAGTTCTTC.

The V call is TRBV5-1, the J call TRBJ2-5; 7 bases agree with TRBD1. The length of the CDR3 is 14 residues. Looked up from germline, CDR1 is SGHRS and CDR2 is YFSETQ. The trim removed 4 bases at V and 4 bases at J, leaving 7 bases unmatched. For the CDR3, the DNA is TGCGCCAGCAGCAGACAGGGTCTTGGAGAGACCCAGTACTTC. Translating it yields CASSRQGLGETQYF.

The chain recombines TRBV7-9 with TRBJ1-1; D call uncertain. Germline V gene data show CDR1 as SEHNR and CDR2 as FQNEAQ (reference sequence). The CDR3 has 15 amino acids. V lost 2 bases, J lost 5 bases, and 15 bases lay in between. Written as DNA, the CDR3 is TGTGCCAGCAGCTTATTCCCTCCAGGAGGGACTGAAGCTTTCTTT. Translated: CASSLFPPGGTEAFF.

This clone has a single count. The gene calls are TRBV7-2 and TRBJ2-7; TRBD2 aligns across 12 bases. Germline CDR1 SGHTA, CDR2 FQGNSA. The CDR3 spans 17 residues. Trimming cost V 3 bases and J 1 base; bases outside gene matches: 7. CDR3 DNA sequence: TGTGCCAGCAGCTTCACCGGGACTAGCGGGTATTCCTACGAGCAGTACTTC. This gives the protein CASSFTGTSGYSYEQYF.

The gene calls are TRBV6-5 and TRBJ2-3; 9 bases agree with TRBD1. There are 14 residues in the CDR3. The ends lost 6 bases at V and 4 bases at J; junction bases unmatched: 5. Germline CDR1 is MNHEY and CDR2 is SVGAGI. The CDR3 protein is CASSPDRGADTQYF. The CDR3 nucleotides are TGTGCCAGCAGCCCTGACAGGGGGGCAGATACGCAGTATTTT.

The V and J genes are TRBV7-2 and TRBJ1-5, with D uncertain. CDR1 and CDR2 from the germline V gene are SGHTA and FQGNSA. This CDR3 region has 12 residues. The ends were cut back, 5 bases at V and 8 bases at J, with 10 bases in the middle. DNA of the CDR3: TGTGCCAGCAGCCGAGGGAGCGAGCCCCAGCATTTT. It translates to CASSRGSEPQHF.

The J gene is TRBJ1-5, the V gene TRBV16, with TRBD1 matching over 8 bases. V lost 3 bases and J lost 6; bases outside the gene matches: 4. The CDR3 covers 14 residues. CDR1 and CDR2 from the germline V gene are KGHSY and FQNENV. This CDR3 reads CASSQVTGGQPQHF. CDR3 DNA sequence: TGTGCCAGCAGCCAGGTTACAGGGGGTCAGCCCCAGCATTTT.

The V call is TRBV7-9, the J call TRBJ1-1; 7 bases line up with TRBD1. The length of the CDR3 is 14 residues. V was pared by 1 base and J by 6 bases, with 5 bases of the junction left unmatched. Germline lookup yields CDR1 SEHNR and CDR2 FQNEAQ (reference sequence). The CDR3 sequence: CASSLGGGGSEAFF. CDR3 coding DNA: TGTGCCAGCAGCTTAGGTGGAGGGGGCTCTGAAGCTTTCTTT. The whole variable domain, remainder taken from reference TRBV7-9 and TRBJ1-1, is DTGVSQNPRHKITKRGQNVTFRCDPISEHNRLYWYRQTLGQGPEFLTYFQNEAQLEKSRLLSDRFSAERPKGSFSTLEIQRTEQGDSAMYLCASSLGGGGSEAFFGQGTRLTVV.

This rearrangement joins TRBV6-5 to TRBJ1-1; D call uncertain. The CDR3 runs to 13 residues. Germline V gene data show CDR1 as MNHEY and CDR2 as SVGAGI. Deletions cut 2 bases from V and 5 bases from J, with 9 bases between. The CDR3 spells CASSYEGGTEAFF. In DNA form, the CDR3 reads TGTGCCAGCAGTTACGAGGGTGGGACTGAAGCTTTCTTT.